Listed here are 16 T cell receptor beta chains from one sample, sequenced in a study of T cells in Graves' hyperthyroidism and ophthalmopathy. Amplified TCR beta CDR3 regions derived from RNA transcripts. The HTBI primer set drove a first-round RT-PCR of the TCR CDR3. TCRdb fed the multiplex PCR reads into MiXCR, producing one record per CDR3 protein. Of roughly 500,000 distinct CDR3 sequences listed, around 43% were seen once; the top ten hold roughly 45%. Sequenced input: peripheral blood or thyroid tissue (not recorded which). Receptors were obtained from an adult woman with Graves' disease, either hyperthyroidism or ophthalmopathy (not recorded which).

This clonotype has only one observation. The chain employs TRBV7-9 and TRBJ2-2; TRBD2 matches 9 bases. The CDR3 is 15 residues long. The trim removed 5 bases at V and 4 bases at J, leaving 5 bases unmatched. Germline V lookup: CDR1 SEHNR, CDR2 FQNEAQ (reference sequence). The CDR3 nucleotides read TGTGCCAGCAGCAGCGTAGCGGGAGTCACCGGGGAGCTGTTTTTT. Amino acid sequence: CASSSVAGVTGELFF.

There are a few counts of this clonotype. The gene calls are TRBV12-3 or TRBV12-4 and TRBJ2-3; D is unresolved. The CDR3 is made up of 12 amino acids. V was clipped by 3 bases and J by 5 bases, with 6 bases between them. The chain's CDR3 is CASSLRKDTQYF. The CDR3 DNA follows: TGTGCCAGCAGTTTGCGGAAAGATACGCAGTATTTT.

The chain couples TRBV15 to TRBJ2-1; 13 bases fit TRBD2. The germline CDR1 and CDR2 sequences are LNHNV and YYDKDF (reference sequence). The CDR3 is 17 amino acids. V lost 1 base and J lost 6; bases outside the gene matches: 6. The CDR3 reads CATSRGSGLAGTNEQFF. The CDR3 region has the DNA TGTGCCACCAGCAGAGGATCGGGACTAGCGGGAACCAATGAGCAGTTCTTC.

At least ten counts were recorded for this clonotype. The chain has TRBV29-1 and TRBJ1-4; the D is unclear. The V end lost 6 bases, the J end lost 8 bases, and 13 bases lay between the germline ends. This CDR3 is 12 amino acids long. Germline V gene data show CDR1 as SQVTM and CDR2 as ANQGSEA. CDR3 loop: CSVLQMSEKLFF. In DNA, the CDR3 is TGCAGCGTCCTACAAATGTCGGAAAAACTGTTTTTT.

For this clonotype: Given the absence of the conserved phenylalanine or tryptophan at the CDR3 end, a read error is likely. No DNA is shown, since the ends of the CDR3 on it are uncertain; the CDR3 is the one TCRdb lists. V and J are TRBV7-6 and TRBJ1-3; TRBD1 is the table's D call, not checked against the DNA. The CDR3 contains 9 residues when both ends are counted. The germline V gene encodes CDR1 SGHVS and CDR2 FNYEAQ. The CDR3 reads CASSYAGAR.

CDR3 sequence: CSVVVRAGGRWEQYF. CDR3 bases: TGCAGCGTTGTGGTTAGGGCGGGAGGGCGATGGGAGCAGTACTTC. The chain joins TRBV29-1 to TRBJ2-7, with 9 bases aligning to TRBD2. The CDR3 consists of 15 residues. The V segment lost 4 bases and the J segment 7 bases; nucleotides outside the gene matches: 14. CDR1 is SQVTM, CDR2 ANQGSEA, per germline.

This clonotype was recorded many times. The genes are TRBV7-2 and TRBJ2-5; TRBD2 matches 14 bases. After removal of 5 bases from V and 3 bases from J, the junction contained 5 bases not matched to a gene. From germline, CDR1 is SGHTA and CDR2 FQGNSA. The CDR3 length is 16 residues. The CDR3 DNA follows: TGTGCCAGCAGCCTCCAGGGACTAGCGGGAGAAGAGACCCAGTACTTC. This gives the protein CASSLQGLAGEETQYF. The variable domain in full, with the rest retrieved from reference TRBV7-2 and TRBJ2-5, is GAGVSQSPSNKVTEKGKDVELRCDPISGHTALYWYRQSLGQGLEFLIYFQGNSAPDKSGLPSDRFSAERTGGSVSTLTIQRTQQEDSAVYLCASSLQGLAGEETQYFGPGTRLLVL.

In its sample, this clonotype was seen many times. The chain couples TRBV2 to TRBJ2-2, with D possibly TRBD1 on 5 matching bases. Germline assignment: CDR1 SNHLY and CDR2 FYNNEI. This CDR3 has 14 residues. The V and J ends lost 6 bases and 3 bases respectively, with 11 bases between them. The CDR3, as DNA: TGTGCCAGCAGATTGGGGCGGTACACCGGGGAGCTGTTTTTT. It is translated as CASRLGRYTGELFF. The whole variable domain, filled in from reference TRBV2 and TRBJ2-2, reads EPEVTQTPSHQVTQMGQEVILRCVPISNHLYFYWYRQILGQKVEFLVSFYNNEISEKSEIFDDQFSVERPDGSNFTLKIRSTKLEDSAMYFCASRLGRYTGELFFGEGSRLTVL.

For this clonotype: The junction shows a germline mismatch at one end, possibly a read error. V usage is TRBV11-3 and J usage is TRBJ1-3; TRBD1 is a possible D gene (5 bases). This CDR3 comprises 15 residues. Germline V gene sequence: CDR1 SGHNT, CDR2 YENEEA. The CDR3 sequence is CARQRSGGTGNTTYF. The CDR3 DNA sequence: TGTGCCAGACAGAGGTCGGGGGGAACCGGAAACACCACATATTTT. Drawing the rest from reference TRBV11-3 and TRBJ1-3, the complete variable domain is EAGVVQSPRYKIIEKKQPVAFWCNPISGHNTLYWYLQNLGQGPELLIRYENEEAVDDSQLPKDRFSAERLKGVDSTLKIQPAELGDSAVYLCARQRSGGTGNTTYFGEGSWLTVV.

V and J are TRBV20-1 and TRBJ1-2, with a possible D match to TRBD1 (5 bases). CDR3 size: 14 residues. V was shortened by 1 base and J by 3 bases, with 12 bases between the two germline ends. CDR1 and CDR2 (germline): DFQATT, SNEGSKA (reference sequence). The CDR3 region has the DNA TGCAGTGCTAGAGCCAGGACAAGCTACTATGGCTACACCTTC. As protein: CSARARTSYYGYTF.

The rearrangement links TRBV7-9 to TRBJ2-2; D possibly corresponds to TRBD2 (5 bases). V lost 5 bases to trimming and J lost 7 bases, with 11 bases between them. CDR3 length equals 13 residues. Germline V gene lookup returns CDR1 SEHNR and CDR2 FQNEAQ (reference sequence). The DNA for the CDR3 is TGTGCCAGCAGCCAGATGGAGGTCGGGGAGCTGTTTTTT. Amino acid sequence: CASSQMEVGELFF.

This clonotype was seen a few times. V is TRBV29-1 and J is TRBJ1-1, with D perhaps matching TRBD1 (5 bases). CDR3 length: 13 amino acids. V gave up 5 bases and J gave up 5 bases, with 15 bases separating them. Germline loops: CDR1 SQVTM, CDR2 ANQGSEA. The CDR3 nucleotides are TGCAGCGTTTGGGGAGAGGGGAGGACTGAAGCTTTCTTT. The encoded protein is CSVWGEGRTEAFF.

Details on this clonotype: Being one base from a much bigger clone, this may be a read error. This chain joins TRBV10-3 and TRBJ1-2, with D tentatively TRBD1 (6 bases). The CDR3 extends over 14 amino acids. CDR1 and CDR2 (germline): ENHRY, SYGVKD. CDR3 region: CATMGTPSNYGYIF. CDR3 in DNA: TGTGCCACCATGGGGACACCTTCCAACTATGGCTACATCTTC.

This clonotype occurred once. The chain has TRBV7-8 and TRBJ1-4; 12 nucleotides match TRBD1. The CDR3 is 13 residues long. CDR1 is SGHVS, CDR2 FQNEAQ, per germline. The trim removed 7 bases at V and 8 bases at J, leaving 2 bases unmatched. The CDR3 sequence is CASTGTGGEKLFF. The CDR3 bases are TGTGCCAGCACCGGGACAGGGGGCGAAAAACTGTTTTTT.

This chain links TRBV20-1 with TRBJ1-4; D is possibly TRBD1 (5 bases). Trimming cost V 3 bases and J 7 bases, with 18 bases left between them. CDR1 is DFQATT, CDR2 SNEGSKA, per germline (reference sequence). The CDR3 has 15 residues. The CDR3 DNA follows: TGCAGTGCTAGCGTCGAGGCAGGGATAATTGAAAAACTGTTTTTT. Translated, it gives CSASVEAGIIEKLFF.

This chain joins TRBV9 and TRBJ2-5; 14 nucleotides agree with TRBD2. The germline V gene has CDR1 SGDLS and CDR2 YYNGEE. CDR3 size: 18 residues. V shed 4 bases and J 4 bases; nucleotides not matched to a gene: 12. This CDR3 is CASSLYSGTSGGLETQYF. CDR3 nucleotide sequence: TGTGCCAGCAGCCTTTACTCCGGGACTAGCGGGGGACTAGAGACCCAGTACTTC.